Shown below are 10 T cell receptor beta chains from a single sample sequenced in a study of regulatory T cells in long-lasting Graves disease. Time point of the sample: newly diagnosed GD, antithyroid drugs for less than 3 months. Isolated PBMC RNA provided the starting material for the TCR library. Assembly of TCR beta libraries relied on iRepertoire HTBI primers together with Arm-PCR of CDR3 regions. Each CDR3 protein gets one entry after TCRdb re-called the multiplex PCR reads with MiXCR. The table lists a few hundred thousand distinct CDR3 sequences, under 20% of them singletons. The data also belong to a second study, concerning T cells in Graves' hyperthyroidism and ophthalmopathy.

Material: peripheral blood mononuclear cells (PBMCs), obtained at new diagnosis, from a patient treated with antithyroid drugs. Every receptor here comes from a woman in her thirties with Graves disease.

This clonotype was recorded at least ten times. The V call is TRBV3-1, the J call TRBJ2-5, with 10 bases that match TRBD2. V lost 6 bases to trimming and J lost 7 bases; unmatched junction nucleotides: 8. The CDR3 has 14 amino acids. Per germline, CDR1 LGHDT and CDR2 YNNKEL (reference sequence). The CDR3 DNA sequence: TGTGCCAGCAGGCCGGCTAGCGGGGGAGGGACCCAGTACTTC. This sequence encodes CASRPASGGGTQYF.

This clonotype was counted a few times. The chain is built from TRBV14 and TRBJ2-3; 7 bases are a match to TRBD2. From germline, CDR1 is SGHDN and CDR2 FVKESK. The CDR3 totals 14 residues. Germline trimming cut 4 bases from V and 2 bases from J; bases unmatched to any gene: 3. CDR3: CASSRGGHTDTQYF. As DNA, the CDR3 is TGTGCCAGCAGCCGCGGGGGTCACACAGATACGCAGTATTTT.

This clonotype was counted at least ten times. The J gene is TRBJ2-2, the V gene TRBV5-1, with D perhaps TRBD1 (6 bases). With 7 bases removed from V and 0 bases from J, the gap between germline ends came to 16 bases. The CDR3 runs 16 residues. Germline CDR1 reads SGHRS; CDR2 reads YFSETQ. The CDR3 region is CASLPTGYANTGELFF. CDR3 sequence (DNA): TGCGCCAGCCTACCCACAGGGTACGCGAACACCGGGGAGCTGTTTTTT.

This clonotype was observed many times. The chain uses TRBV20-1 and TRBJ1-2; the D is unclear. The CDR3 runs 15 residues. The germline V and J ends were trimmed by 0 bases and 1 base, with 12 bases remaining between them. Germline loops: CDR1 DFQATT, CDR2 SNEGSKA (reference sequence). This CDR3 is CSARDPAWNNYGYTF. The CDR3, as DNA: TGCAGTGCTAGAGATCCAGCCTGGAATAACTATGGCTACACCTTC.

This clonotype was picked up many times. The CDR3 sequence is CSAGRVSGGPTDTQYF. The DNA of the CDR3 is TGCAGTGCTGGACGGGTATCCGGGGGCCCCACAGATACGCAGTATTTT. V gene TRBV20-1 combines with J gene TRBJ2-3, with D perhaps being TRBD1 or TRBD2 (6 bases each). Deletions cut 5 bases from V and 2 bases from J, with 20 bases between. Germline V gene lookup returns CDR1 DFQATT and CDR2 SNEGSKA (reference sequence). This CDR3 has 16 residues.

This clonotype has only a few counts. Germline and junction disagree at one end, which may indicate a read error. The CDR3 here is CTSSPRDTVDNSPLHF. As DNA, the CDR3 is TGTACCAGTAGTCCCCGGGACACCGTCGATAATTCACCCCTCCACTTT. The V gene is TRBV19, the J gene TRBJ1-6; a possible D gene is TRBD1 (6 bases). Looked up from germline, CDR1 is LNHDA and CDR2 is SQIVND (reference sequence). The CDR3 is made up of 16 amino acids. Full variable domain (missing parts from reference TRBV19 and TRBJ1-6): DGGITQSPKYLFRKEGQNVTLSCEQNLNHDAMYWYRQDPGQGLRLIYYSQIVNDFQKGDIAEGYSVSREKKESFPLTVTSAQKNPTAFYLCTSSPRDTVDNSPLHFGNGTRLTVT.

The rearrangement links TRBV5-1 to TRBJ2-7; D is unclear. Trimming took 4 bases from V and 3 from J, leaving 5 bases between them. The CDR3 runs 11 residues. CDR1 SGHRS and CDR2 YFSETQ come from the germline V gene. CDR3 DNA: TGCGCCAGCAGCCATTTCTACGAGCAGTACTTC. Amino acid sequence: CASSHFYEQYF.

This clonotype was counted many times. The chain recombines TRBV11-2 with TRBJ1-2; D not certain. Trimming stripped 3 bases from V and 0 bases from J, with 8 bases between. Germline lookup yields CDR1 SGHAT and CDR2 FQNNGV. The CDR3 spans 14 residues. The CDR3 region has the DNA TGTGCCAGCAGCTTCATGGTACCTAACTATGGCTACACCTTC. Translated, it gives CASSFMVPNYGYTF.

The V and J genes are TRBV18 and TRBJ1-1, with 9 positions matching TRBD1. Germline-derived CDR1 and CDR2 are KGHSH and LQKENI. The J segment lost 4 bases and the V segment lost 0 bases, leaving 6 bases of the junction unmatched. There are 16 residues in the CDR3. The DNA of the CDR3 is TGTGCCAGCTCACCACCCTGGGACAGGGTCGGCACTGAAGCTTTCTTT. It specifies CASSPPWDRVGTEAFF.

This clonotype showed up just a few times. In DNA, the CDR3 is TGCGCCAGCAGCTTGGCCGAGCCCGGCTCTGGAAACACCATATATTTT. Translating it yields CASSLAEPGSGNTIYF. The V call is TRBV5-1, the J call TRBJ1-3; D is undetermined. V lost 0 bases, J lost 0 bases, and 10 bases lay in between. The CDR3 consists of 16 residues. Germline V gives CDR1 SGHRS, CDR2 YFSETQ.